The 2 T cell receptor beta chains reported below all come from one sample, sequenced in a study of blood T cell repertoires in COVID-19. The assay was immunoSEQ multiplex PCR, and TCRdb's table has in-frame clones only and misses some. Seen here are around 150,000 clones, roughly nine tenths observed once, and the top ten hold 18%. Sample: peripheral blood. Every receptor here comes from a man in his fifties or sixties with active or convalescent COVID-19.

J is TRBJ2-7 and V is TRBV5-1; 9 bases match TRBD2. The germline V gene has CDR1 SGHRS and CDR2 YFSETQ. CDR3 length: 16 amino acids. V shed 0 bases and J 4 bases; nucleotides not matched to a gene: 8. The CDR3, as DNA: TGCGCCAGCAGCTTGGTAGCGGGGGCTATTGGTTACGAGCAGTACTTC. It codes for CASSLVAGAIGYEQYF.

This clone was counted only a few times. The J gene is TRBJ1-2, the V gene TRBV27; D is perhaps TRBD1 (5 bases). The CDR3 spans 14 residues. Germline CDR1 and CDR2: MNHEY and SMNVEV (reference sequence). The germline V and J ends were trimmed by 0 bases and 7 bases, with 12 bases remaining between them. The CDR3 coding sequence is TGTGCCAGCAGTTTATCAGGGGCGCGTCGTGGCTACACCTTC. This encodes CASSLSGARRGYTF.